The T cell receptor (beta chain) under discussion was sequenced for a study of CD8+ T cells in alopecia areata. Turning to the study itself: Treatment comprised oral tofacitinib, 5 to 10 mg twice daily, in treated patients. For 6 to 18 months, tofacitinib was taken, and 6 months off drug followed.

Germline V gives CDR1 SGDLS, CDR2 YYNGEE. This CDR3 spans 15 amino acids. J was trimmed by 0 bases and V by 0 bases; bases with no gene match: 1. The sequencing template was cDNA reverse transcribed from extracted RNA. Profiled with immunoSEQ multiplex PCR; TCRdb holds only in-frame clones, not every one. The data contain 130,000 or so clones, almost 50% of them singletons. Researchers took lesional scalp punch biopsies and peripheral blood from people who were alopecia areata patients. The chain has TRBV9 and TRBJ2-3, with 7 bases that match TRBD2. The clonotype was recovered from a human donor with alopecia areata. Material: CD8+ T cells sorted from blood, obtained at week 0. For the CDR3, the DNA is TGTGCCAGCAGCGTAGGGACTAGTAGCACAGATACGCAGTATTTT. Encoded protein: CASSVGTSSTDTQYF.